This T cell receptor (beta chain) emerged from a study of monozygotic twins with inflammatory bowel disease. As concerns this clonotype: Its specificity is not known.

Looked up from germline, CDR1 is LGHNA and CDR2 is YSLEER. The CDR3 totals 14 residues. Regarding the study as a whole: Researchers were unable to tell different T cell subtypes apart. Lower sharing of clonotypes with other individuals was seen in IBD patients than in healthy twins. This was most marked in patients showing signs of disease activity.

cDNA synthesis was performed in eight separate reactions for each sample. From the 5' RACE reads, TCRdb lists one entry per CDR3 protein and no DNA. This listing includes approximately 390,000 distinct CDR3 sequences. The rearrangement uses TRBV4-3 and TRBJ2-3. The sequence derives from a human donor with ulcerative colitis or Crohn's disease, or a healthy co-twin of an affected twin (not recorded which). Specimen: blood. This chain's CDR3 is CASSQVRGTDTQYF.